Below, 18 T cell receptor beta chains from the same sample are listed, as sequenced in a study of Ad26.COV2.S vaccination and SARS-CoV-2 variants (dated by TCRdb to the early 2020s). The method was the immunoSEQ multiplex PCR assay. TCRdb limited this immuneACCESS table to in-frame rearrangements with V and J called. A share of clones is missing; checked studies link under half to unresolved V genes, and the rest is unexplained. The sample contains around 500,000 clones, about 89% of them found a single time. Of the sample, more than 1.5% is held by the ten largest clones. Per the publication, the treatment or condition label means: 15 to 20 received Ad26.COV2.S at low or high dose, single or two shots; about 5 received placebo; per-sample allocation not given. For vaccine and placebo recipients, repertoires were sequenced using samples collected on day 63 after the first injection. Specimen: peripheral blood, collected in a trial of Ad26.COV2.S vaccine versus placebo. Every receptor here comes from a person aged 18 to 59 who received the Ad26.COV2.S COVID-19 vaccine or a placebo.

The CDR3 sequence: CASSRLLAGTDTQYF. CDR3 coding DNA: TGTGCCAGTAGTCGCCTACTAGCGGGCACAGATACGCAGTATTTT. This chain links TRBV19 with TRBJ2-3, with 8 bases lining up with TRBD2. J lost 1 base, V lost 5 bases, and 5 bases had no gene match. The germline V gene has CDR1 LNHDA and CDR2 SQIVND (reference sequence). CDR3 size: 15 residues.

This chain joins TRBV28 and TRBJ1-1; D is perhaps TRBD1 (6 bases). The germline gives CDR1 MDHEN, CDR2 SYDVKM. CDR3 length: 14 residues. Trimming left V 0 bases short and J 7 bases short, with 12 bases between. In nucleotides, the CDR3 is TGTGCCAGCAGTTTATGGGACAGATCGAATGAAGCTTTCTTT. It specifies CASSLWDRSNEAFF.

The rearrangement uses TRBV30 and TRBJ2-6, with D perhaps matching TRBD1 or TRBD2 (5 bases each). Between the trimmed V and J ends, which lost 7 bases and 0 bases, there was a span of 10 bases. CDR3 length equals 14 residues. The germline V gene has CDR1 GTSNPN and CDR2 SVGIG (reference sequence). Written as DNA, the CDR3 is TGTGCCTTCAGGGACCTCTCTGGGGCCAACGTCCTGACTTTC. Its protein is CAFRDLSGANVLTF. Looking up the rest from reference TRBV30 and TRBJ2-6 gives the full variable domain: SQTIHQWPATLVQPVGSPLSLECTVEGTSNPNLYWYRQAAGRGLQLLFYSVGIGQISSEVPQNLSASRPQDRQFILSSKKLLLSDSGFYLCAFRDLSGANVLTFGAGSRLTVL.

The CDR3 reads CAGQRVDSNQPQHF. In nucleotides, the CDR3 is TGTGCCGGACAGAGGGTGGATAGCAATCAGCCCCAGCATTTT. The chain links TRBV3-1 (or the pseudogene TRBV3-2) to TRBJ1-5; D is possibly TRBD1 (6 bases). The CDR3 has 14 amino acids. CDR1 and CDR2 (germline): LGHDT, YNNKEL (reference sequence). Trimming removed 11 bases from V and 0 bases from J, with 14 bases in between.

V usage is TRBV4-2 and J usage is TRBJ2-2; D is perhaps TRBD2 (6 bases). Germline V lookup: CDR1 LGHNA, CDR2 YNFKEQ. This CDR3 has 16 residues. V was trimmed by 2 bases and J by 1 base, leaving 11 bases between them. CDR3 in amino acids: CASSQLPGENTGELFF. CDR3 nucleotide sequence: TGTGCCAGCAGCCAACTTCCGGGGGAGAACACCGGGGAGCTGTTTTTT.

The chain carries TRBV19 and TRBJ2-7; D unresolved. CDR1 is LNHDA and CDR2 is SQIVND in the germline V gene (reference sequence). V lost 3 bases and J lost 0, with 9 bases in between. This CDR3 is 14 amino acids long. The CDR3 DNA is TGTGCCAGTAGTATCGGCGGAGACTCCTACGAGCAGTACTTC. Its translation is CASSIGGDSYEQYF.

A remark on this clone: Relative to the germline gene, one junction end is altered; a read error may explain this. This rearrangement joins TRBV6-2 or TRBV6-3 to TRBJ1-5; 9 bases line up with TRBD1. CDR3 length: 15 amino acids. Looked up from germline, CDR1 is MNHEY and CDR2 is SVGEGT. The CDR3 here is CASSDSGTGWQPQHF. As DNA, the CDR3 is TGTGCCAGCAGTGACTCCGGGACAGGGTGGCAGCCCCAGCATTTT.

This clone was seen a single time. The chain links TRBV28 to TRBJ2-7, with a possible D match to TRBD2 (6 bases). CDR1 and CDR2 from the germline V gene are MDHEN and SYDVKM. Trimming removed 7 bases from V and 2 bases from J, with 12 bases in between. CDR3 length: 13 residues. The CDR3 DNA reads TGTGCCAGCATTGGCGGGAATACCTACGAGCAGTACTTC. It yields the protein CASIGGNTYEQYF.

The V gene is TRBV6-5, the J gene TRBJ1-5; D is undetermined. The CDR3 covers 13 residues. Per germline, CDR1 MNHEY and CDR2 SVGAGI. Trimming cost V 5 bases and J 4 bases, with 9 bases left between them. CDR3 residues: CASSLRNNQPQHF. The CDR3, as DNA: TGTGCCAGCAGTCTCAGAAATAATCAGCCCCAGCATTTT.

V gene TRBV7-9 combines with J gene TRBJ2-7; 7 nucleotides agree with TRBD1. The CDR3 loop spans 14 amino acids. The ends lost 5 bases at V and 2 bases at J; junction bases unmatched: 6. Germline CDR1 is SEHNR and CDR2 is FQNEAQ (reference sequence). CDR3 loop: CASSQRQGAYEQYF. In nucleotides, the CDR3 is TGTGCCAGCAGCCAGCGACAGGGAGCCTACGAGCAGTACTTC. The full variable domain, with the rest looked up from reference TRBV7-9 and TRBJ2-7, is DTGVSQNPRHKITKRGQNVTFRCDPISEHNRLYWYRQTLGQGPEFLTYFQNEAQLEKSRLLSDRFSAERPKGSFSTLEIQRTEQGDSAMYLCASSQRQGAYEQYFGPGTRLTVT.

The gene calls are TRBV5-4 and TRBJ1-1, with 8 bases lining up with TRBD1. This CDR3 region has 15 residues. Trimming took 3 bases from V and 4 from J; bases not matched to a gene: 8. The V gene's germline CDR1 is SGHNT and CDR2 YYREEE (reference sequence). CDR3 nucleotide sequence: TGTGCCAGCAGCTCGCCTACAGGGGGATCCACTGAAGCTTTCTTT. This translates into CASSSPTGGSTEAFF.

This sequence joins TRBV28 and TRBJ1-2, with TRBD1 matching over 9 bases. From germline, CDR1 is MDHEN and CDR2 SYDVKM. V trimming: 6 bases; J trimming: 8 bases; junction bases outside the gene matches: 13. The CDR3 has 15 amino acids. Written as DNA, the CDR3 is TGTGCCAGCAGACCTGGGACAGGGTACGCGGGCGGCTACACCTTC. Encoded protein: CASRPGTGYAGGYTF.

The chain links TRBV28 to TRBJ1-4; no clear D gene. In germline, CDR1 is MDHEN, CDR2 SYDVKM. CDR3 length equals 15 residues. Trimming pared 3 bases from V and 5 bases from J, leaving 13 bases between. CDR3 nucleotide sequence: TGTGCCAGCAGTTTGATTACGGGCGTGAATGAAAAACTGTTTTTT. Encoded protein: CASSLITGVNEKLFF.

This chain uses TRBV5-6 with TRBJ2-5, with D possibly called TRBD1 or TRBD2 (5 bases each). This CDR3 is 16 amino acids long. CDR1 and CDR2 (germline): SGHDT, YYEEEE. The V end lost 1 base, the J end lost 1 base, and 14 bases lay between the germline ends. CDR3 sequence reads: CASSLLGWDPQETQYF. Written as DNA, the CDR3 is TGTGCCAGCAGCTTGTTGGGGTGGGACCCCCAAGAGACCCAGTACTTC.

The chain links TRBV4-1 to TRBJ1-1, with D possibly being TRBD1 (5 bases). The CDR3 sequence is 15 residues long. Germline values: CDR1 MGHRA, CDR2 YSYEKL. The V and J ends lost 0 bases and 4 bases respectively, with 12 bases between them. Here the CDR3 reads CASSQEEGVVTEAFF. In DNA form, the CDR3 reads TGCGCCAGCAGCCAAGAGGAAGGGGTGGTCACTGAAGCTTTCTTT.

The chain carries TRBV18 and TRBJ2-5; possible D gene TRBD1, 6 bases. This CDR3 spans 15 amino acids. The V end lost 1 base, the J end lost 5 bases, and 14 bases lay between the germline ends. From germline, CDR1 is KGHSH and CDR2 LQKENI. This CDR3 is CASSPLGGSPETQYF. CDR3 nucleotide sequence: TGTGCCAGCTCACCACTAGGGGGATCCCCGGAGACCCAGTACTTC.

The chain links TRBV28 to TRBJ1-5, with 8 bases fitting TRBD1. With 5 bases clipped from V and 5 bases from J, the junction kept 8 bases outside the gene matches. The CDR3 is 15 amino acids. Germline V CDR1 and CDR2: MDHEN, SYDVKM. The CDR3 region has the DNA TGTGCCAGCAGTGTTAGAGGACAGGGCTATCAGCCCCAGCATTTT. Translation: CASSVRGQGYQPQHF.

This clone was observed a few times. Other DNA sequences within the sample encode an identical CDR3. The chain recombines TRBV6-5 with TRBJ1-5; D gene ambiguous. V was shortened by 2 bases and J by 6 bases, with 8 bases between the two germline ends. This CDR3 is built from 13 residues. Germline V lookup: CDR1 MNHEY, CDR2 SVGAGI. The CDR3 spells CASSYRGGQPQHF. CDR3 in DNA: TGTGCCAGCAGTTACCGGGGAGGTCAGCCCCAGCATTTT.